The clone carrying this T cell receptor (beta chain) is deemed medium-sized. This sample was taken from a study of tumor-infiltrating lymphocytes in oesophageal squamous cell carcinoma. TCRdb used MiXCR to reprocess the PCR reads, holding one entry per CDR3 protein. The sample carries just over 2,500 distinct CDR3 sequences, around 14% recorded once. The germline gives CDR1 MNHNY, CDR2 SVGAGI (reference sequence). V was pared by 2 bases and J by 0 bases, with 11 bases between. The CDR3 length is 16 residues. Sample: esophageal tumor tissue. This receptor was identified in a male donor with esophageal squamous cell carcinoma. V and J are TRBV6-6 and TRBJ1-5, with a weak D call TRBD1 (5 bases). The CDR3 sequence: CASSYQSQGSNQPQHF. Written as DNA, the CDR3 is TGTGCCAGCAGTTACCAATCTCAGGGTAGCAATCAGCCCCAGCATTTT.